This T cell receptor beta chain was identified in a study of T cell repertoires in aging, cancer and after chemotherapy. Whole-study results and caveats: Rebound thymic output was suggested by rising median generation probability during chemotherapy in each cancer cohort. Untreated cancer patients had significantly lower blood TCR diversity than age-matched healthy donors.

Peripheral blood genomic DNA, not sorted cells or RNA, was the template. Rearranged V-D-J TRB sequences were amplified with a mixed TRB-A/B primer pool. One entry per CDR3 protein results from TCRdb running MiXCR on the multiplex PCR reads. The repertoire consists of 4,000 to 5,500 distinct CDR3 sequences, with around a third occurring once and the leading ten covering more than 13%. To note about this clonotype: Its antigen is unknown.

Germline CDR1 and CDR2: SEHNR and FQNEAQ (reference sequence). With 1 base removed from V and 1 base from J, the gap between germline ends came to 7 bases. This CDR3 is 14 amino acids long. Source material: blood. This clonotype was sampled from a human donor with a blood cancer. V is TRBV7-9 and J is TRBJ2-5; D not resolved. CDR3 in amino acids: CASSLVQIQETQYF. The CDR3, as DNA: TGTGCCAGCAGCTTAGTACAGATCCAAGAGACCCAGTACTTC.